The T cell receptor (beta chain) under discussion was sequenced for a study of response to subunit inactivated influenza vaccine. J lost 2 bases, V lost 8 bases, and 9 bases had no gene match. CDR1 and CDR2 from the germline V gene are ENHRY and SYGVKD. The CDR3 runs to 16 residues. MiXCR, applied by TCRdb to the RT-PCR reads, yields one record per CDR3 protein. The data contain hundreds of thousands of distinct CDR3 sequences, less than 20% of them singletons. The sequence was collected from a man aged 50 to 59 who received an inactivated influenza vaccine. The source material was PBMCs from blood, sampled roughly 5 days after vaccination. The gene calls are TRBV10-3 and TRBJ2-7; 13 bases map to TRBD2. CDR3 coding DNA: TGTGCCATCGGGGGGGCCGGGACTAGCGGGACCTACGAGCAGTACTTC. Its translation is CAIGGAGTSGTYEQYF.